The clone carrying this T cell receptor (beta chain) came up once. The germline V gene has CDR1 SNHLY and CDR2 FYNNEI. The CDR3 totals 14 residues. Trimming removed 8 bases from V and 4 bases from J; junction bases left unmatched: 9. RNA transcripts provided the template for amplifying TCR beta CDR3 regions. Investigators did first-round RT-PCR with HTBI primers, then second-round multiplex PCR. One entry per CDR3 protein results from TCRdb running MiXCR on the multiplex PCR reads. The sample carries around 600,000 distinct CDR3 sequences, about 41% recorded once. The data derive from a study of Graves' ophthalmopathy and Graves' hyperthyroidism. The authors diagnosed from clinical symptoms, serum thyroxine, TRAb, thyroid ultrasound and orbital computed tomography. Isolation of PBMCs was performed using 9 to 10 ml of fresh peripheral blood.

Material: peripheral blood. This sequence was found in an adult man with Graves' ophthalmopathy. The rearrangement links TRBV2 to TRBJ2-7, with TRBD1 identical over 9 bases. CDR3: CASSRDRVIYEQYF. The CDR3, as DNA: TGTGCCAGCTCACGGGACAGGGTCATATACGAGCAGTACTTC.